This TCR beta chain derives from a study of blood T cell repertoires in COVID-19. Study context: From the United States, Italy and Spain came samples of acute and convalescent COVID-19. PBMCs, B-cell-depleted T cells, or T cells provided the cDNA or gDNA that made up the material.

Original processing notes: The authors estimated nucleated cell counts from reference gene primer amplification. Assay used: immunoSEQ multiplex PCR; TCRdb lists only in-frame clones, some missing. V and J calls and clone size are given by that table; D and trimming were obtained from the DNA. The sample carries 25,000 to 35,000 clones, roughly 87% recorded once. Trimming cost V 5 bases and J 3 bases, with 13 bases left between them. The germline gives CDR1 SGHVS, CDR2 FNYEAQ. This CDR3 contains 14 residues. The receptor comes from a man in his fifties or sixties with active COVID-19. The chain uses TRBV7-6 and TRBJ1-2; the D gene is possibly TRBD1 (5 bases). The specimen sequenced was peripheral blood. CDR3 bases: TGTGCCAGCAGCCAAGGGCAGGGCGACTATGGCTACACCTTC. This sequence encodes CASSQGQGDYGYTF.